This T cell receptor beta chain was captured by sequencing in a study of blood T cells in healthy people across ages. In germline, CDR1 is KGHSH, CDR2 LQKENI. Trimming removed 2 bases from V and 7 bases from J, with 12 bases in between. This CDR3 has 13 residues. With respect to this clonotype: Its antigen is unknown.

Alongside a J-beta primer mix, a sample-barcoded 5' primer served in a second PCR lasting roughly 7 to 11 cycles. From the 5' RACE reads, TCRdb called clonotypes with MiXCR, one entry per CDR3 protein. The sample lists roughly 700,000 distinct CDR3 sequences, more than 40% occurring once. The study's findings and limits: Underestimates were what the diversity estimates from one million T cells were considered to be.

This TCR derives from a woman aged 60 to 75 in good health. The chain joins TRBV18 to TRBJ2-7; TRBD1 or TRBD2 may be the D gene (6 bases each). The sequenced sample consisted of blood. CDR3 in amino acids: CASSPAGQPEQYF. The CDR3, as DNA: TGTGCCAGCTCACCAGCGGGACAACCTGAGCAGTACTTC.